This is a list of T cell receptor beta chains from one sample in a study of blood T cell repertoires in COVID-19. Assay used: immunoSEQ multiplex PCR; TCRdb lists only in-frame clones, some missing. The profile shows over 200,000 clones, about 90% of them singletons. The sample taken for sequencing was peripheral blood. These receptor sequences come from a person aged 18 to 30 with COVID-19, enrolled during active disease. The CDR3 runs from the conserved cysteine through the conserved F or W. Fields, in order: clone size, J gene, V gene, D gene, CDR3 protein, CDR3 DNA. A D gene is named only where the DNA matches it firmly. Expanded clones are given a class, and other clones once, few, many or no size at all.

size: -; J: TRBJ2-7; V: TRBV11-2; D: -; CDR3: CASSLWAGSSYEQYF; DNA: TGTGCCAGCAGCTTATGGGCGGGAAGCTCCTACGAGCAGTACTTC
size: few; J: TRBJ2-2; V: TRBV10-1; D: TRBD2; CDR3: CASSPTSAGELFF; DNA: TGCGCCAGCAGTCCCACTAGCGCCGGGGAGCTGTTTTTT
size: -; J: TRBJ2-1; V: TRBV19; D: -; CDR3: CASSLSGHYNEQFF; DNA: TGTGCCAGTAGTCTTAGCGGCCATTACAATGAGCAGTTCTTC
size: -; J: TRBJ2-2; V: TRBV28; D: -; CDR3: CASSLQGTGELFF; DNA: TGTGCCAGCAGTTTACAGGGCACCGGGGAGCTGTTTTTT
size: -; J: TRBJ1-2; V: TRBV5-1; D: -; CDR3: CASSPPAGNYGYTF; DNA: TGCGCCAGCAGCCCCCCGGCGGGTAACTATGGCTACACCTTC
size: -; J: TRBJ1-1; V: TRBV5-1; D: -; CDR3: CASAARGVNTEAFF; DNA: TGCGCCAGTGCGGCTCGGGGGGTGAACACTGAAGCTTTCTTT
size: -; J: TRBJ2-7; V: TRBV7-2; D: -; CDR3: CASSSDLKGYEQYF; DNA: TGTGCCAGCAGCTCGGACTTAAAGGGCTACGAGCAGTACTTC
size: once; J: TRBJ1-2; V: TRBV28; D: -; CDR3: CASRSGHGGSGYTF; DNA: TGTGCCAGCAGATCTGGACACGGGGGGAGTGGCTACACCTTC
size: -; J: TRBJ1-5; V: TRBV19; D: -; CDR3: CASNNSPGGPQHF; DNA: TGTGCCAGTAATAACTCCCCGGGTGGGCCCCAGCATTTT
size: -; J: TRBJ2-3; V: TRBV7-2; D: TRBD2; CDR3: CASSLVGGRVTDTQYF; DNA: TGTGCCAGCAGCTTAGTCGGCGGGAGGGTAACAGATACGCAGTATTTT